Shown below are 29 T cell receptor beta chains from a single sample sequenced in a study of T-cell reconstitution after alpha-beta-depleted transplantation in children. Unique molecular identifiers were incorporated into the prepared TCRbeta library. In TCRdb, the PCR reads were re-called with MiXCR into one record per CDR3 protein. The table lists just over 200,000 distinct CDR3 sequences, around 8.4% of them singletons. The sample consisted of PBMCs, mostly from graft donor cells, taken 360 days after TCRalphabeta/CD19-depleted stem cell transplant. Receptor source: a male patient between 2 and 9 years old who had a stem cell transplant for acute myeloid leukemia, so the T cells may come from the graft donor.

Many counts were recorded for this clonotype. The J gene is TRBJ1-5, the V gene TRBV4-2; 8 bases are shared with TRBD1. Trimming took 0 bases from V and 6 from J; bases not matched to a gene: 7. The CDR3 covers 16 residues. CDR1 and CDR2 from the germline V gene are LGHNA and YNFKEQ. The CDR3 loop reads CASSQDWTGIPQPQHF. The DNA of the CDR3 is TGTGCCAGCAGCCAAGATTGGACAGGGATACCTCAGCCCCAGCATTTT.

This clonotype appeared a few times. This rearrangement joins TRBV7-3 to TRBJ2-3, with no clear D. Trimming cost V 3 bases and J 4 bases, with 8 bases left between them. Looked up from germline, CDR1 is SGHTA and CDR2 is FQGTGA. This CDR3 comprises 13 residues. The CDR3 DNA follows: TGTGCCAGCAGCTTCGGTAGGGCAGATACGCAGTATTTT. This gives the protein CASSFGRADTQYF.

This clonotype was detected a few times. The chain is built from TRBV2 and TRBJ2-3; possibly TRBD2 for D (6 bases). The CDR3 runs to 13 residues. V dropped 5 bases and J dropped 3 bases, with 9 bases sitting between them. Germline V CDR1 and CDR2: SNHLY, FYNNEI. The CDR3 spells CASSQDYTDTQYF. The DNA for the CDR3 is TGTGCCAGCAGTCAGGACTATACAGATACGCAGTATTTT.

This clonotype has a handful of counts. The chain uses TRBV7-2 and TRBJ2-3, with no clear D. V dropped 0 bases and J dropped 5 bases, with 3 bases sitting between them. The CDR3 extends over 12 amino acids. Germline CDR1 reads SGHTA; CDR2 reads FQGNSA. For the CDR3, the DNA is TGTGCCAGCAGCTTAGCTATAGATACGCAGTATTTT. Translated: CASSLAIDTQYF.

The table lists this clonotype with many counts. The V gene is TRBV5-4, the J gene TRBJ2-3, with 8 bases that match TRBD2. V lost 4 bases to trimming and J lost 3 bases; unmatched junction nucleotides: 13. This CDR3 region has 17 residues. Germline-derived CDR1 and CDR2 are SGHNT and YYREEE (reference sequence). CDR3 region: CASSIRLVGRVTDTQYF. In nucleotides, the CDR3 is TGTGCCAGCAGCATCCGCCTGGTCGGGAGGGTAACAGATACGCAGTATTTT.

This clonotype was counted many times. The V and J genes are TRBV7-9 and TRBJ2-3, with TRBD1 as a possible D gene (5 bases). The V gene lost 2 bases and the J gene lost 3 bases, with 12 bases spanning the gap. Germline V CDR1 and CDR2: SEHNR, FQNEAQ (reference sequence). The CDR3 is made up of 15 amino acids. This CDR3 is CASSLRQGDTDTQYF. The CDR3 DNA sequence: TGTGCCAGCAGCTTACGGCAGGGTGATACAGATACGCAGTATTTT.

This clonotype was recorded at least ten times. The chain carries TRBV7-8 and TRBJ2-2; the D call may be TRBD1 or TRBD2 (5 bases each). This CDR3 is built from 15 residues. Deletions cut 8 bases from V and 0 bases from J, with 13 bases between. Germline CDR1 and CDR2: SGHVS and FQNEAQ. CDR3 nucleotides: TGTGCCAGCCTCCCCGGGACCGCGAACACCGGGGAGCTGTTTTTT. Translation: CASLPGTANTGELFF.

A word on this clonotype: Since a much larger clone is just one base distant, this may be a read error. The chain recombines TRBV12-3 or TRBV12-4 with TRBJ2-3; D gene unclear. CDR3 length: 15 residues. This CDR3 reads CVSSFPGRGTDTQYF. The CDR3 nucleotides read TGTGTCAGCAGTTTTCCAGGACGAGGCACAGATACGCAGTATTTT.

The CDR3 region is CASSPDPATEAFF. The CDR3 region has the DNA TGTGCCAGCAGCCCCGACCCAGCCACTGAAGCTTTCTTT. The J gene is TRBJ1-1, the V gene TRBV5-6; D unclear. Germline V gene sequence: CDR1 SGHDT, CDR2 YYEEEE. V dropped 4 bases and J dropped 4 bases, with 11 bases sitting between them. The CDR3 extends over 13 amino acids.

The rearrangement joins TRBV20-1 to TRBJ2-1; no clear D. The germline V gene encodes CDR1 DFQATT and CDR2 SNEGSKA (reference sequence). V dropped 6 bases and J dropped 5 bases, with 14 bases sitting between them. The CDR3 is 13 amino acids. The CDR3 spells CSAEATSNNEQFF. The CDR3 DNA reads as TGCAGTGCCGAGGCCACGTCCAACAATGAGCAGTTCTTC.

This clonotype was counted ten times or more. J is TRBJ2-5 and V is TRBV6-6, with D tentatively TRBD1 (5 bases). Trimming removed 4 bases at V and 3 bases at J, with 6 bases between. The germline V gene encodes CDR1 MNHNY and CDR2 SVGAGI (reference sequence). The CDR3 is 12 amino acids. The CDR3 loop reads CASSLDKETQYF. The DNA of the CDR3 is TGTGCCAGCAGTTTGGACAAAGAGACCCAGTACTTC.

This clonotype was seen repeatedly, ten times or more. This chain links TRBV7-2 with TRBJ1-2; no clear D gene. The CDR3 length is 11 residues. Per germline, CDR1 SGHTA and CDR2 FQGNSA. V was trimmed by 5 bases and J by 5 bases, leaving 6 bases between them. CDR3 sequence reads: CASSARYGYTF. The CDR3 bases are TGTGCCAGCAGCGCCCGGTATGGCTACACCTTC.

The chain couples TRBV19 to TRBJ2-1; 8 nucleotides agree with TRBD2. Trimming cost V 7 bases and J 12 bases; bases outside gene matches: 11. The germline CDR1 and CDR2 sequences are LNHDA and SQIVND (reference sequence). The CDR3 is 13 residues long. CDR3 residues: CASTPRGERGQFF. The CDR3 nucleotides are TGTGCCAGTACTCCGCGGGGGGAGAGGGGGCAGTTCTTC.

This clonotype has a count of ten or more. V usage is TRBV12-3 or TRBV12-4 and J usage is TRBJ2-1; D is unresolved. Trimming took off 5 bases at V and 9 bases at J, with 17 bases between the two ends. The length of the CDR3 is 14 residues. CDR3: CASSPSWATGEQFF. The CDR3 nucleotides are TGTGCCAGCAGTCCCTCATGGGCGACCGGTGAGCAGTTCTTC.

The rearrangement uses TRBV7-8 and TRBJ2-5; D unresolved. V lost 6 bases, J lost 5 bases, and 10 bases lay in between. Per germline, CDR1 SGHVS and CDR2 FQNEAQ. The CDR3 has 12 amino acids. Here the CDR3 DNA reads TGTGCCAGCAGTTACCCAAGCGAGACCCAGTACTTC. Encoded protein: CASSYPSETQYF.

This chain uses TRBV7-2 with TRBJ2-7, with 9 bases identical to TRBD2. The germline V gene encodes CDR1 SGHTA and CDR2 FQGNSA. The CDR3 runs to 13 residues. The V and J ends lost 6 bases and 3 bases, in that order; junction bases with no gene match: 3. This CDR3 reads CASRLTSGYEQYF. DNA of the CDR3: TGTGCCAGCAGACTGACTAGCGGCTACGAGCAGTACTTC.

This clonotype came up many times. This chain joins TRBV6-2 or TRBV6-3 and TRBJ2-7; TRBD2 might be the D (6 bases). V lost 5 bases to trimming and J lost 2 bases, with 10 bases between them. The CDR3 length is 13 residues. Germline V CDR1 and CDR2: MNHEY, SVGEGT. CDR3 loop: CASSPIAAYEQYF. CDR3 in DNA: TGTGCCAGCAGTCCCATAGCGGCCTACGAGCAGTACTTC.

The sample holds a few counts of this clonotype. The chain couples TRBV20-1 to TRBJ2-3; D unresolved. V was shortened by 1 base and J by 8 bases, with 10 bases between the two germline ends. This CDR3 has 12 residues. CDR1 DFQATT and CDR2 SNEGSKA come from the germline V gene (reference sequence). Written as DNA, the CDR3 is TGCAGTGCTAGAGTTACGCTCGGTACGCAGTATTTT. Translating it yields CSARVTLGTQYF.

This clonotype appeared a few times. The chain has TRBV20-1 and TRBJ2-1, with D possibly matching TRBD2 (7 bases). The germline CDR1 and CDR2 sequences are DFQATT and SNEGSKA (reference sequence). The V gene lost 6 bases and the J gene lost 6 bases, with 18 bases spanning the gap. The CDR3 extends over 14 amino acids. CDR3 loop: CSAPGGGGFNEQFF. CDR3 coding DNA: TGCAGTGCCCCTGGGGGCGGGGGATTCAATGAGCAGTTCTTC.

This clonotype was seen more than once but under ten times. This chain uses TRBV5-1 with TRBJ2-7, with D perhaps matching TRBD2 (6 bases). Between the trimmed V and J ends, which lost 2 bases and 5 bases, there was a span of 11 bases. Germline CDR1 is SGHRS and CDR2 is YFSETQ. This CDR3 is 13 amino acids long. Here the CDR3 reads CASSLRSGDEQYF. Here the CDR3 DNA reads TGCGCCAGCAGCTTACGTTCGGGGGACGAGCAGTACTTC.

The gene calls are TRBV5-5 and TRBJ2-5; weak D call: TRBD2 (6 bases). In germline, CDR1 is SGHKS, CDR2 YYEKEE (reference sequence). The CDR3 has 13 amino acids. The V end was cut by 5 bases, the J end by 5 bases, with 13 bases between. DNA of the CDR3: TGTGCCAGCAGTTCCAGGGACTGGGAGACCCAGTACTTC. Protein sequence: CASSSRDWETQYF.

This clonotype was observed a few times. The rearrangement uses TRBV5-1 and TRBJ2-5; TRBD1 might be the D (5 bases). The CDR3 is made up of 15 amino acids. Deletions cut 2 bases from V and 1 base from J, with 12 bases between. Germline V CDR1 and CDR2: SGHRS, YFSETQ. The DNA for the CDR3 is TGCGCCAGCAGCTTTGAGGTGGGGCCCCAAGAGACCCAGTACTTC. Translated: CASSFEVGPQETQYF.

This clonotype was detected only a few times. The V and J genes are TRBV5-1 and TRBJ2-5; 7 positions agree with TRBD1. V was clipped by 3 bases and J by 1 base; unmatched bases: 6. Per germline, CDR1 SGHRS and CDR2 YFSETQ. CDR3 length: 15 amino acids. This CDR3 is CASSSQTGTQETQYF. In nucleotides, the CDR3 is TGCGCCAGCAGCTCCCAGACAGGGACCCAAGAGACCCAGTACTTC. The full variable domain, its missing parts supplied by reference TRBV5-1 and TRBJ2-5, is KAGVTQTPRYLIKTRGQQVTLSCSPISGHRSVSWYQQTPGQGLQFLFEYFSETQRNKGNFPGRFSGRQFSNSRSEMNVSTLELGDSALYLCASSSQTGTQETQYFGPGTRLLVL.

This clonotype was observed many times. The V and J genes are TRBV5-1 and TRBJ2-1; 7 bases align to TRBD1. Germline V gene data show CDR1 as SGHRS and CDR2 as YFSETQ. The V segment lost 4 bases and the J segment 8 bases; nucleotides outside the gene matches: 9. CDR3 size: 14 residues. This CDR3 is CASSPGQKGDEQFF. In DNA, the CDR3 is TGCGCCAGCAGCCCGGGACAGAAGGGCGATGAGCAGTTCTTC.

Written as DNA, the CDR3 is TGTGCCAGCACCACCTCCGGGACAGGTCTCCCCCAGTTCTTC. Translated, it gives CASTTSGTGLPQFF. The chain has TRBV12-3 or TRBV12-4 and TRBJ2-1, with 8 bases aligning to TRBD1. This CDR3 has 14 amino acids. V shed 7 bases and J 13 bases; nucleotides not matched to a gene: 15.

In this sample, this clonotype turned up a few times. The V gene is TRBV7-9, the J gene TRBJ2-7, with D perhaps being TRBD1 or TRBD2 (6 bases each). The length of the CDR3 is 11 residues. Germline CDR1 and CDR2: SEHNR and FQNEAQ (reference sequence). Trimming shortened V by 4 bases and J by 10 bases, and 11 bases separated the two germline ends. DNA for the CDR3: TGTGCCAGCAGCTATGAGGGGGGTCAGTACTTC. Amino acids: CASSYEGGQYF.

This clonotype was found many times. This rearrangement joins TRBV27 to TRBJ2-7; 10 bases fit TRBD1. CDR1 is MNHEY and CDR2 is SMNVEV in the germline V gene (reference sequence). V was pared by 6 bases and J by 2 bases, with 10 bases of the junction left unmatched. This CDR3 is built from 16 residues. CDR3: CASSQTGTGAAYEQYV. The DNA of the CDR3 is TGTGCCAGCAGCCAAACCGGGACAGGGGCGGCCTACGAGCAGTACGTC.

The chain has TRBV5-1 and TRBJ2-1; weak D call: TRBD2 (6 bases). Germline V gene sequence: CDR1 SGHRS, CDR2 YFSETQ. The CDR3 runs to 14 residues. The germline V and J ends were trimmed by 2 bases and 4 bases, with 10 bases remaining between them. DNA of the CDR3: TGCGCCAGCAGCTTTCGGGAGTGGTACAATGAGCAGTTCTTC. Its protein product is CASSFREWYNEQFF.

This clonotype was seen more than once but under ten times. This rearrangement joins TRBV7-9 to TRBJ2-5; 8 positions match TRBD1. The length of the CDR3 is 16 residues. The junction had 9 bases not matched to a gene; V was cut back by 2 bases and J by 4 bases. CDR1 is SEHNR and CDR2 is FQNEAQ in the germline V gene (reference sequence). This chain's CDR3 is CASSLPDRENRETQYF. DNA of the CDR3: TGTGCCAGCAGCTTACCGGACAGGGAGAACCGAGAGACCCAGTACTTC.